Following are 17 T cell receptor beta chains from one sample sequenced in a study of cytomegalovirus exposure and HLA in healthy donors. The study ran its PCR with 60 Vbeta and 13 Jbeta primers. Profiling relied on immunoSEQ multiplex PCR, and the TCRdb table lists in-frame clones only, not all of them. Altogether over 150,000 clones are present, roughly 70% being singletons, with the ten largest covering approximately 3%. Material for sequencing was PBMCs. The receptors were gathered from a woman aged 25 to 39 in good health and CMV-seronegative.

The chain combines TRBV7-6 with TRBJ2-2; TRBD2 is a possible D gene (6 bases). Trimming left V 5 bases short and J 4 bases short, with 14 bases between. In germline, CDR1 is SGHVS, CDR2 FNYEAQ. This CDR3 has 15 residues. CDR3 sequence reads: CASSPRGGVTGELFF. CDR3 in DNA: TGTGCCAGCAGCCCTCGAGGAGGGGTCACCGGGGAGCTGTTTTTT.

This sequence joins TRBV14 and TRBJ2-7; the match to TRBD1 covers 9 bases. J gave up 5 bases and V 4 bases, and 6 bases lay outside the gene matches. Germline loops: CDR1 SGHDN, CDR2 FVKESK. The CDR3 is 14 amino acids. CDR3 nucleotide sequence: TGTGCCAGCAGCCTTTGGGACAGGGAGAACGAGCAGTACTTC. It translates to CASSLWDRENEQYF.

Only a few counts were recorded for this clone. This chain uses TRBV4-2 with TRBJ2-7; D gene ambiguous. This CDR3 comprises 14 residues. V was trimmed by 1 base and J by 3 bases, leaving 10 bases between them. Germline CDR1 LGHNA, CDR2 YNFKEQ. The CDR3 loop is CASSQGLLLYEQYF. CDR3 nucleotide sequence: TGTGCCAGCAGCCAAGGCCTCCTACTCTACGAGCAGTACTTC.

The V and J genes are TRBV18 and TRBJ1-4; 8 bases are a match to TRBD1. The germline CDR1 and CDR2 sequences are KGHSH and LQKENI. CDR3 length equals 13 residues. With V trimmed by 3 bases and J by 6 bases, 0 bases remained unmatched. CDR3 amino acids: CASSPGQDEKLFF. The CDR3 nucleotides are TGTGCCAGCTCACCGGGACAGGATGAAAAACTGTTTTTT.

CDR3 residues: CASGPAGRLRNEQFF. Here the CDR3 DNA reads TGTGCCAGCGGCCCGGCGGGCCGACTCCGCAATGAGCAGTTCTTC. This chain joins TRBV7-6 and TRBJ2-1; the D gene is possibly TRBD2 (5 bases). The CDR3 totals 15 residues. The V gene lost 8 bases and the J gene lost 6 bases, with 20 bases spanning the gap. Germline V gives CDR1 SGHVS, CDR2 FNYEAQ.

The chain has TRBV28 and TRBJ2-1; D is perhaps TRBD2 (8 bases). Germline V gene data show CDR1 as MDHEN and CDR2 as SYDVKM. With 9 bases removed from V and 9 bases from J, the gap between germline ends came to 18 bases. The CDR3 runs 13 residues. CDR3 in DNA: TGTGCCAGTGGCAGGGGGAGCGGGAGTGAGCAGTTCTTC. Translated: CASGRGSGSEQFF. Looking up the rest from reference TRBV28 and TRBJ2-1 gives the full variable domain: DVKVTQSSRYLVKRTGEKVFLECVQDMDHENMFWYRQDPGLGLRLIYFSYDVKMKEKGDIPEGYSVSREKKERFSLILESASTNQTSMYLCASGRGSGSEQFFGPGTRLTVL.

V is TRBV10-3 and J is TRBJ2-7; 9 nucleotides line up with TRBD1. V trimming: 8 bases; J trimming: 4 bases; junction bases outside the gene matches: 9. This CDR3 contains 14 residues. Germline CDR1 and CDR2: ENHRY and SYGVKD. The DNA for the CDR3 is TGTGCCATCGGGGGGGACAGGGCAGGGTACGAGCAGTACTTC. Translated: CAIGGDRAGYEQYF.

CDR3 sequence reads: CASTMRVGQPQHF. CDR3 DNA sequence: TGTGCCAGTACTATGAGGGTAGGGCAGCCCCAGCATTTT. This chain uses TRBV19 with TRBJ1-5; no clear D. The V gene lost 7 bases and the J gene lost 7 bases, with 14 bases spanning the gap. This CDR3 is 13 amino acids long. CDR1 is LNHDA, CDR2 SQIVND, per germline (reference sequence).

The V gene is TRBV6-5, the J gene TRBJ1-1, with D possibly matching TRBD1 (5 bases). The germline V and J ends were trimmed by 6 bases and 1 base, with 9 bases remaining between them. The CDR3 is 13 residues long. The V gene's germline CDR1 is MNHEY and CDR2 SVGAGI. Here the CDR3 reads CASRQGQNTEAFF. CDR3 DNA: TGTGCCAGCAGACAAGGACAGAACACTGAAGCTTTCTTT.

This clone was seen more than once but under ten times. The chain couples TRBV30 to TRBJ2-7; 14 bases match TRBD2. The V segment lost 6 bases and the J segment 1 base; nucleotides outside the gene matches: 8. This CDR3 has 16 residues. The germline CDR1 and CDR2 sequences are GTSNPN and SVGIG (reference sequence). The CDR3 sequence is CACIGLAGGLSYEQYF. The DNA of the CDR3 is TGTGCCTGCATCGGACTAGCGGGGGGTCTTTCCTACGAGCAGTACTTC.

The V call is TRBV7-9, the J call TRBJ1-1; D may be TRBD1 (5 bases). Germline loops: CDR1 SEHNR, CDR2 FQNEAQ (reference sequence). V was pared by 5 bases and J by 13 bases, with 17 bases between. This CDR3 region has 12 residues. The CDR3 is CASSPEGVKGFF. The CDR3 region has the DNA TGTGCCAGCAGCCCAGAAGGGGTGAAGGGTTTCTTT.

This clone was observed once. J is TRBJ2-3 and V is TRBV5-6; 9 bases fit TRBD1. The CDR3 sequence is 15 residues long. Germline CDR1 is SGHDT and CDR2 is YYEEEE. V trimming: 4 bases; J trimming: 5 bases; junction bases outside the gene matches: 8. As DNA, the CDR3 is TGTGCCAGCAGCCCGGGACAGGGTGTGGAAGATACGCAGTATTTT. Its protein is CASSPGQGVEDTQYF.

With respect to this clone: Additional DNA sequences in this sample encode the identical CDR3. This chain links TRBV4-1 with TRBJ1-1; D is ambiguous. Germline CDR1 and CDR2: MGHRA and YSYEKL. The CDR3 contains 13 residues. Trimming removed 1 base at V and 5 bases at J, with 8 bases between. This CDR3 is CASSQGSRTEAFF. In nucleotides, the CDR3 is TGCGCCAGCAGCCAAGGAAGTCGGACTGAAGCTTTCTTT.

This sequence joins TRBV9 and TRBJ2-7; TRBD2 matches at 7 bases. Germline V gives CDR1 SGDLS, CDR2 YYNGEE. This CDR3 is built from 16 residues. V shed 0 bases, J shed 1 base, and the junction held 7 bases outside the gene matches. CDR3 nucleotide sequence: TGTGCCAGCAGCGTAGGCCCTAGCGGAAGGTCCTACGAGCAGTACTTC. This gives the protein CASSVGPSGRSYEQYF. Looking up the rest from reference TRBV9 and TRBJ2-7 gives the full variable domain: DSGVTQTPKHLITATGQRVTLRCSPRSGDLSVYWYQQSLDQGLQFLIQYYNGEERAKGNILERFSAQQFPDLHSELNLSSLELGDSALYFCASSVGPSGRSYEQYFGPGTRLTVT.

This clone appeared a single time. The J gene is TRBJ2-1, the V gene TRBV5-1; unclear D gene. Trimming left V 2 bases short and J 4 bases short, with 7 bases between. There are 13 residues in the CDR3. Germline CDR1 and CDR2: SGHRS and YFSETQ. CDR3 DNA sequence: TGCGCCAGCAGCTTATCGGGTTACAATGAGCAGTTCTTC. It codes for CASSLSGYNEQFF. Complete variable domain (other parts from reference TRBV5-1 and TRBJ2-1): KAGVTQTPRYLIKTRGQQVTLSCSPISGHRSVSWYQQTPGQGLQFLFEYFSETQRNKGNFPGRFSGRQFSNSRSEMNVSTLELGDSALYLCASSLSGYNEQFFGPGTRLTVL.

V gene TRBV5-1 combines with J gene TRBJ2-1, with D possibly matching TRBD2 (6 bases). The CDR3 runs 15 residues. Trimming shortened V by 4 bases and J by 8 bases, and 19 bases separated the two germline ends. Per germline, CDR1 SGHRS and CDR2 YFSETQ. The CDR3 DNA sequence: TGCGCCAGCAGCGACCGGGACTCCCACCTCCATGAGCAGTTCTTC. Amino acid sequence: CASSDRDSHLHEQFF.

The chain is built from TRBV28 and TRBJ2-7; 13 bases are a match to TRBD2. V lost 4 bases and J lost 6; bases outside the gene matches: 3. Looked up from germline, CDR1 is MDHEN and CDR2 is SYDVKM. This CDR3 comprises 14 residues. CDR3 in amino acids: CASSSRTSGSEQYF. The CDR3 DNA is TGTGCCAGCAGTTCAAGGACTAGCGGGAGCGAGCAGTACTTC.